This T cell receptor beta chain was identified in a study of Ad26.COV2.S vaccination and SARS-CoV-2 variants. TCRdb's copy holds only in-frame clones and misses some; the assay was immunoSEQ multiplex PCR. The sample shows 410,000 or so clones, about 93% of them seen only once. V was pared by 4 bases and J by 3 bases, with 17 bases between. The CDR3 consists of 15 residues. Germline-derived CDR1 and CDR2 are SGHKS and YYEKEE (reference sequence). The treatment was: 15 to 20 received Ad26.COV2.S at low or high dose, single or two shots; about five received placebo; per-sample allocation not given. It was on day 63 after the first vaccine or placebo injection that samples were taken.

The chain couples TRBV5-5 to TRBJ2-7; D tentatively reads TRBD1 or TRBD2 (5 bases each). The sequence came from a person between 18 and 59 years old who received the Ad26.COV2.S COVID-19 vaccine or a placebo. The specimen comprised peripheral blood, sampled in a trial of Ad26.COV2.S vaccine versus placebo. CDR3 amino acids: CASSPPGRPVYEQYF. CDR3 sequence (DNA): TGTGCCAGCAGCCCCCCGGGACGCCCTGTCTACGAGCAGTACTTC.